The 6 T cell receptor beta chains reported below all come from one sample, sequenced in a study of vaccination effects on CD4 cells after COVID-19. Assay: immunoSEQ multiplex PCR; the TCRdb copy retains only in-frame clones and omits some. The sample carries tens of thousands of clones, roughly 70% recorded once. What these receptors recognize is not known. Prior to sequencing, the ViraFEST assay stimulated PBMC with viral peptide pools, which expanded the antigen-specific CD4+ T cells. Isolating CD4+ T cells followed approximately nine days of culture. In the vaccine recipients, nucleocapsid antibodies were negative and there was no prior SARS-CoV-2 infection. The sequencing used CD4+ T cells from PBMCs cultured with SARS-CoV-2 spike peptides, collected before COVID-19 vaccination. These receptors came from a human donor who received a COVID-19 vaccine.

J is TRBJ1-3 and V is TRBV9, with TRBD1 identical over 8 bases. V dropped 0 bases and J dropped 7; count of bases not matched to a gene: 3. This CDR3 is 14 amino acids long. The germline CDR1 and CDR2 sequences are SGDLS and YYNGEE. The DNA for the CDR3 is TGTGCCAGCAGCGTAGCAGGGGGCGGCAACACCATATATTTT. It translates to CASSVAGGGNTIYF.

This chain links TRBV27 with TRBJ1-2; D gene uncertain. The CDR3 length is 15 residues. Germline CDR1 is MNHEY and CDR2 is SMNVEV (reference sequence). Trimming removed 2 bases from V and 8 bases from J, with 18 bases in between. The CDR3 nucleotides are TGTGCCAGCAGTTTAACCATCGGGCACAGAAGGGGCTACACCTTC. It specifies CASSLTIGHRRGYTF.

This sequence joins TRBV5-4 and TRBJ2-7; 7 bases fit TRBD2. V lost 1 base and J lost 5; bases outside the gene matches: 6. This CDR3 has 14 amino acids. CDR1 SGHNT and CDR2 YYREEE come from the germline V gene (reference sequence). The CDR3 DNA sequence: TGTGCCAGCAGCTTGTACGGGGGAGGGGACGAGCAGTACTTC. Amino acid sequence: CASSLYGGGDEQYF.

This clone was counted a single time. The CDR3 DNA is TGTGCCAGCAGCCAAGCCAGGACAGGGAGCAATTCACCCCTCCACTTT. This gives the protein CASSQARTGSNSPLHF. V usage is TRBV3-1 (or the pseudogene TRBV3-2) and J usage is TRBJ1-6; 8 bases map to TRBD1. The CDR3 extends over 16 amino acids. Germline CDR1 is LGHDT and CDR2 is YNNKEL (reference sequence). V lost 1 base and J lost 7; bases outside the gene matches: 6.

The V call is TRBV6-1, the J call TRBJ2-1, with 11 nucleotides matching TRBD2. The germline V gene has CDR1 MNHNS and CDR2 SASEGT. This CDR3 region has 15 residues. J gave up 4 bases and V 3 bases, and 2 bases lay outside the gene matches. In DNA form, the CDR3 reads TGTGCCAGCAGTGAGGCTAGCGGGGGGTACAATGAGCAGTTCTTC. Translated: CASSEASGGYNEQFF.

This chain joins TRBV5-1 and TRBJ2-7; D is possibly TRBD2 (5 bases). This CDR3 has 15 amino acids. Germline assignment: CDR1 SGHRS and CDR2 YFSETQ. V was cut by 5 bases and J by 4 bases, with 19 bases left in between. CDR3 sequence (DNA): TGCGCCAGCAGGGACTCTCGTACGAAGTCGTACGAGCAGTACTTC. It encodes CASRDSRTKSYEQYF.